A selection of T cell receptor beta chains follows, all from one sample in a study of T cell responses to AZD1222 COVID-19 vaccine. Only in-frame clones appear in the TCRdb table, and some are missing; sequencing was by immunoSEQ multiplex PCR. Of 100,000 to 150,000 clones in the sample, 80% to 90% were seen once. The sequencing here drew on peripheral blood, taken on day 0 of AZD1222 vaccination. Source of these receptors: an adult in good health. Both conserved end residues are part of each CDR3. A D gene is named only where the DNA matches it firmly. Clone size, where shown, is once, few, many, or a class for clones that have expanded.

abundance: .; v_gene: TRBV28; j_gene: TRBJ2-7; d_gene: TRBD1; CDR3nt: TGTGCCAGCAGTTCGACCGGGGACAGGGCCAACGAGCAGTACTTC; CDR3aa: CASSSTGDRANEQYF
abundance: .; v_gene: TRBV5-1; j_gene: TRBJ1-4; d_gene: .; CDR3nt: TGCGCCAGCAGCTCGGGGGTGACTAATGAAAAACTGTTTTTT; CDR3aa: CASSSGVTNEKLFF
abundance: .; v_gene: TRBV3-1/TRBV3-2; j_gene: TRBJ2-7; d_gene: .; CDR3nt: TGTGCCAGCAGCCAAGATCCGACTAAAGATGAGCAGTACTTC; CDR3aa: CASSQDPTKDEQYF
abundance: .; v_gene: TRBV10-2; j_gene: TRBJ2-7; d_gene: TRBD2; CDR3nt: TGCGCCAGCAGTACTAGCGGACCCTACTACGAGCAGTACTTC; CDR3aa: CASSTSGPYYEQYF
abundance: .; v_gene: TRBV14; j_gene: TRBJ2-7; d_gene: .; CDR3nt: TGTGCCAGCACCATGGGGGGGGGCTTAACCTACGAGCAGTACTTC; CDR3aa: CASTMGGGLTYEQYF
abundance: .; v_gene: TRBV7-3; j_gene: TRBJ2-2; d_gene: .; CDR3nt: TGTGCCAGCAGCTCCCCAGGCGCGAATGGGAACACCGGGGAGCTGTTTTTT; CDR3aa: CASSSPGANGNTGELFF
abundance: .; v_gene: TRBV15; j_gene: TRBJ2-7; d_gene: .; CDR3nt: TGTGCCACCAGCGTCCCGCCTCGATACGAGCAGTACTTC; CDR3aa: CATSVPPRYEQYF
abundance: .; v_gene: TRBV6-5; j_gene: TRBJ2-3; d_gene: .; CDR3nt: TGTGCCAGCACAACAGGGTGGGGCACAGATACGCAGTATTTT; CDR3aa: CASTTGWGTDTQYF
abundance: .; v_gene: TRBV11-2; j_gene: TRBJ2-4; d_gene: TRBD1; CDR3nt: TGTGCCAGCAGCACCCAGGGACAGCGTAACAAAAACATTCAGTACTTC; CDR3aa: CASSTQGQRNKNIQYF
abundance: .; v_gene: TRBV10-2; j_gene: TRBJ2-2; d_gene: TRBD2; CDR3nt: TGCGCCAGCAGTTTAAGCGGGATGAACACCGGGGAGCTGTTTTTT; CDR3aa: CASSLSGMNTGELFF
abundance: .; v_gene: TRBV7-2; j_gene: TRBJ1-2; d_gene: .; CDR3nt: TGTGCCAGCAGCCCTGAGGCTGAATATGGCTACACCTTC; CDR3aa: CASSPEAEYGYTF
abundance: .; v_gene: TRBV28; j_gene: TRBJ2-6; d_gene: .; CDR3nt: TGTGCCAGCACCGGGACCGAAATCTCTGGGGCCAACGTCCTGACTTTC; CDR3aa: CASTGTEISGANVLTF
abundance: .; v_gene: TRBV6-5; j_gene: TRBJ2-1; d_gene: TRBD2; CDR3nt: TGTGCCAGCAGTTACTCCCCGGGACTAGCGGGAGGCCGAGAGTTCTTC; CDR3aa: CASSYSPGLAGGREFF
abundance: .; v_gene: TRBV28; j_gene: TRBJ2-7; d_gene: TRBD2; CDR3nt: TGTGCCAGCAGTTACCCGGGACTAGTGTCCCACGAGCAGTACTTC; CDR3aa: CASSYPGLVSHEQYF
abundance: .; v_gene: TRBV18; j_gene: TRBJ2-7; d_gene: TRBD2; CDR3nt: TGTGCCAGCTCGACCGGGACTAACTCCTACGAGCAGTACTTC; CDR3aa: CASSTGTNSYEQYF
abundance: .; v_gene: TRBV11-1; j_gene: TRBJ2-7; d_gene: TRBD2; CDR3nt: TGTGCCAGCAGCTCCGGGACTAGCGGGATCTACGAGCAGTACTTC; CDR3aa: CASSSGTSGIYEQYF
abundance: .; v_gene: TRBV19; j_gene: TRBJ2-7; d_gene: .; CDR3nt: TGTGCCAGTAGTCCTCCGGGCTACTCCTACGAGCAGTACTTC; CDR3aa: CASSPPGYSYEQYF
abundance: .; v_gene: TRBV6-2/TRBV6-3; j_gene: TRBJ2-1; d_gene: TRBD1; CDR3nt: TGTGCCAGCAGCCCCGACAGGGCGGCCAATGAGCAGTTCTTC; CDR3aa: CASSPDRAANEQFF
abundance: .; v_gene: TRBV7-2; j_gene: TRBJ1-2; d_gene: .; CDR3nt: TGTGCCAGCAGCCCAAGTGAGAGCTATGGCTACACCTTC; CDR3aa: CASSPSESYGYTF
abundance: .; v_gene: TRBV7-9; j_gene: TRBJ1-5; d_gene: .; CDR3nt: TGTGCCAGCAGCCTGGGCGAGGGGAGTCAGCCCCAGCATTTT; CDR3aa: CASSLGEGSQPQHF
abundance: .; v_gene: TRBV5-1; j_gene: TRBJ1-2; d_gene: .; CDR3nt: TGCGCCAGCAGCAACACAGGGATTAACTATGGCTACACCTTC; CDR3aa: CASSNTGINYGYTF
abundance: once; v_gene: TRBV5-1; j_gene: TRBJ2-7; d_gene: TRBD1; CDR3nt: TGCGCCAGCAGCTCAACCGGGACAGGGGCCTACGAGCAGTACTTC; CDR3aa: CASSSTGTGAYEQYF
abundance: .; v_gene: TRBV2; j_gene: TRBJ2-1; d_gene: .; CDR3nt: TGTGCCAGCAGTGAAAGGTTTGACAATGAGCAGTTCTTC; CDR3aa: CASSERFDNEQFF
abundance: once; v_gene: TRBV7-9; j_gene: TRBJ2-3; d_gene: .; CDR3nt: TGTGCCAGCAGCTTAGTAACGATAGATACGCAGTATTTT; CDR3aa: CASSLVTIDTQYF
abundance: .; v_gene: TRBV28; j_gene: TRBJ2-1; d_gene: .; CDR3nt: TGTGCCAGCAGTTTATTATCTCGTTACAATGAGCAGTTCTTC; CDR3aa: CASSLLSRYNEQFF
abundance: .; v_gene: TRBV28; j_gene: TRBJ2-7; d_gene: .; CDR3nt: TGTGCCAGCTCCGGCCCGGGACTCCCAGTGCAGTACTTC; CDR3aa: CASSGPGLPVQYF